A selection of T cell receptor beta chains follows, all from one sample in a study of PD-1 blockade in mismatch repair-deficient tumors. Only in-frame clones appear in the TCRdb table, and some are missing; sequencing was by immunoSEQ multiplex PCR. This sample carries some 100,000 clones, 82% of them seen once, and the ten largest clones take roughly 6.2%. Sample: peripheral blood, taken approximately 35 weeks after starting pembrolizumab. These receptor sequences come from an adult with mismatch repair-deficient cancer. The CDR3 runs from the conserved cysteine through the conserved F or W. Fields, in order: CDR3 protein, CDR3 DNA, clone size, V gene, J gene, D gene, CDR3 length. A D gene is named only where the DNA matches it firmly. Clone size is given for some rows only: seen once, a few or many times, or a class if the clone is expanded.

CDR3 protein: CASSQVGGQAKNIQYF
CDR3 DNA: TGCGCCAGCAGCCAAGTGGGGGGCCAAGCCAAAAACATTCAGTACTTC
clone size: -
V gene: TRBV4-1
J gene: TRBJ2-4
D gene: -
CDR3 length: 16

CDR3 protein: CSGGLDTGELFF
CDR3 DNA: TGCAGCGGTGGACTAGATACCGGGGAGCTGTTTTTT
clone size: -
V gene: TRBV29-1
J gene: TRBJ2-2
D gene: TRBD2
CDR3 length: 12

CDR3 protein: CASSPAPQGANTIYF
CDR3 DNA: TGTGCCAGCAGCCCTGCCCCGCAGGGGGCTAACACCATATATTTT
clone size: -
V gene: TRBV7-9
J gene: TRBJ1-3
D gene: TRBD1
CDR3 length: 15

CDR3 protein: CASSQRFGTDSTGELFF
CDR3 DNA: TGCGCCAGCAGCCAAAGATTCGGGACAGATAGCACCGGGGAGCTGTTTTTT
clone size: -
V gene: TRBV4-1
J gene: TRBJ2-2
D gene: TRBD1
CDR3 length: 17

CDR3 protein: CASSPPVKRSEQYF
CDR3 DNA: TGTGCCAGCTCACCACCGGTTAAAAGAAGCGAGCAGTACTTC
clone size: -
V gene: TRBV18
J gene: TRBJ2-7
D gene: -
CDR3 length: 14

CDR3 protein: CASSLGVQSVSTDTQYF
CDR3 DNA: TGTGCCAGCAGCTTAGGGGTCCAGAGCGTATCCACAGATACGCAGTATTTT
clone size: -
V gene: TRBV5-8
J gene: TRBJ2-3
D gene: -
CDR3 length: 17

CDR3 protein: CASSQNRGQREQYF
CDR3 DNA: TGCGCCAGCAGCCAAAACAGGGGACAGCGCGAGCAGTACTTC
clone size: -
V gene: TRBV4-1
J gene: TRBJ2-7
D gene: TRBD1
CDR3 length: 14

CDR3 protein: CASSLGNEQFF
CDR3 DNA: TGTGCCAGCAGCTTAGGCAATGAGCAGTTCTTC
clone size: -
V gene: TRBV7-3
J gene: TRBJ2-1
D gene: -
CDR3 length: 11

CDR3 protein: CASSSRQGTVETQYF
CDR3 DNA: TGTGCCAGCAGTTCTCGACAGGGGACGGTAGAGACCCAGTACTTC
clone size: -
V gene: TRBV6-6
J gene: TRBJ2-5
D gene: TRBD1
CDR3 length: 15

CDR3 protein: CASCQRESYEQYF
CDR3 DNA: TGTGCCAGCTGCCAGCGGGAGTCTTACGAGCAGTACTTC
clone size: -
V gene: TRBV6-1
J gene: TRBJ2-7
D gene: TRBD2
CDR3 length: 13

CDR3 protein: CAWAGGYEQYF
CDR3 DNA: TGTGCCTGGGCAGGGGGCTACGAGCAGTACTTC
clone size: -
V gene: TRBV30
J gene: TRBJ2-7
D gene: TRBD1
CDR3 length: 11

CDR3 protein: CATSIQINEKLFF
CDR3 DNA: TGTGCCACCAGCATACAGATTAATGAAAAACTGTTTTTT
clone size: -
V gene: TRBV15
J gene: TRBJ1-4
D gene: -
CDR3 length: 13

CDR3 protein: CASSEGGSGELFF
CDR3 DNA: TGCGCCAGCAGTGAAGGTGGTAGCGGGGAGCTGTTTTTT
clone size: -
V gene: TRBV10-1
J gene: TRBJ2-2
D gene: -
CDR3 length: 13

CDR3 protein: CASSPGTALAKNIQYF
CDR3 DNA: TGCGCCAGCAGCCCAGGGACCGCCCTAGCCAAAAACATTCAGTACTTC
clone size: -
V gene: TRBV5-1
J gene: TRBJ2-4
D gene: -
CDR3 length: 16

CDR3 protein: CASSVVGDDTGELFF
CDR3 DNA: TGTGCCAGCAGCGTAGTGGGCGACGACACCGGGGAGCTGTTTTTT
clone size: -
V gene: TRBV9
J gene: TRBJ2-2
D gene: -
CDR3 length: 15

CDR3 protein: CASSQVRGHGYTF
CDR3 DNA: TGTGCCAGCAGCCAAGTGAGGGGGCATGGCTACACCTTC
clone size: -
V gene: TRBV14
J gene: TRBJ1-2
D gene: TRBD1
CDR3 length: 13

CDR3 protein: CASSLAPGTSGRGNEQFF
CDR3 DNA: TGTGCCAGCAGCTTAGCTCCCGGGACTAGCGGGAGGGGCAATGAGCAGTTCTTC
clone size: -
V gene: TRBV7-2
J gene: TRBJ2-1
D gene: TRBD2
CDR3 length: 18

CDR3 protein: CASSSQGTEAFF
CDR3 DNA: TGCGCCAGCAGCTCCCAGGGGACTGAAGCTTTCTTT
clone size: few
V gene: TRBV5-1
J gene: TRBJ1-1
D gene: -
CDR3 length: 12

CDR3 protein: CASSPSLGPEKLFF
CDR3 DNA: TGTGCCAGCAGCCCCTCCCTGGGGCCCGAAAAACTGTTTTTT
clone size: few
V gene: TRBV4-2
J gene: TRBJ1-4
D gene: -
CDR3 length: 14

CDR3 protein: CASSPGTGGQPQHF
CDR3 DNA: TGTGCCAGCAGTCCCGGGACAGGGGGTCAGCCCCAGCATTTT
clone size: few
V gene: TRBV6-1
J gene: TRBJ1-5
D gene: TRBD1
CDR3 length: 14

CDR3 protein: CASSPDTPVGRRETQYF
CDR3 DNA: TGTGCCAGCAGCCCGGATACCCCAGTGGGGCGGAGGGAGACCCAGTACTTC
clone size: -
V gene: TRBV2
J gene: TRBJ2-5
D gene: -
CDR3 length: 17

CDR3 protein: CASSYGGEAYEQYF
CDR3 DNA: TGTGCCAGCAGTTACGGGGGGGAGGCCTACGAGCAGTACTTC
clone size: -
V gene: TRBV6-5
J gene: TRBJ2-7
D gene: TRBD2
CDR3 length: 14

CDR3 protein: CASRAGLAGGVPYEQYF
CDR3 DNA: TGTGCCAGCAGGGCGGGACTAGCGGGAGGGGTCCCCTACGAGCAGTACTTC
clone size: -
V gene: TRBV2
J gene: TRBJ2-7
D gene: TRBD2
CDR3 length: 17

CDR3 protein: CASSPQGGGRGYNEQFF
CDR3 DNA: TGTGCCAGCTCACCACAGGGCGGTGGGCGCGGGTACAATGAGCAGTTCTTC
clone size: -
V gene: TRBV18
J gene: TRBJ2-1
D gene: -
CDR3 length: 17

CDR3 protein: CASSLARQNTGELFF
CDR3 DNA: TGTGCCAGCAGCTTAGCGAGGCAGAACACCGGGGAGCTGTTTTTT
clone size: -
V gene: TRBV7-2
J gene: TRBJ2-2
D gene: -
CDR3 length: 15

CDR3 protein: CASSVGDSNQPQHF
CDR3 DNA: TGTGCCAGCTCCGTGGGGGACAGCAATCAGCCCCAGCATTTT
clone size: -
V gene: TRBV6-1
J gene: TRBJ1-5
D gene: -
CDR3 length: 14

CDR3 protein: CASSQVPLGQVGTEAFF
CDR3 DNA: TGCGCCAGCAGCCAAGTCCCTTTGGGACAGGTGGGCACTGAAGCTTTCTTT
clone size: once
V gene: TRBV4-3
J gene: TRBJ1-1
D gene: TRBD1
CDR3 length: 17

CDR3 protein: CASSSPGQGSEQYF
CDR3 DNA: TGCGCCAGCAGCTCCCCCGGACAGGGCTCCGAGCAGTACTTC
clone size: once
V gene: TRBV5-1
J gene: TRBJ2-7
D gene: TRBD1
CDR3 length: 14

CDR3 protein: CASSFSGNEQFF
CDR3 DNA: TGTGCCAGCAGTTTCTCCGGTAATGAGCAGTTCTTC
clone size: -
V gene: TRBV27
J gene: TRBJ2-1
D gene: -
CDR3 length: 12

CDR3 protein: CASSVGPSGNTEAFF
CDR3 DNA: TGTGCCAGCAGTGTAGGCCCCTCGGGGAACACTGAAGCTTTCTTT
clone size: medium-sized
V gene: TRBV25-1
J gene: TRBJ1-1
D gene: -
CDR3 length: 15

CDR3 protein: CASSWGGRGVEQFF
CDR3 DNA: TGTGCCAGCAGCTGGGGAGGTCGCGGGGTTGAGCAGTTCTTC
clone size: -
V gene: TRBV5-6
J gene: TRBJ2-1
D gene: -
CDR3 length: 14

CDR3 protein: CASSGSQDPRHGYTF
CDR3 DNA: TGTGCCAGCAGTGGATCACAAGACCCCCGACATGGCTACACCTTC
clone size: -
V gene: TRBV6-1
J gene: TRBJ1-2
D gene: -
CDR3 length: 15

CDR3 protein: CASGDRDGYGYTF
CDR3 DNA: TGTGCCAGCGGGGACAGGGACGGCTATGGCTACACCTTC
clone size: -
V gene: TRBV7-8
J gene: TRBJ1-2
D gene: TRBD1
CDR3 length: 13

CDR3 protein: CASSARPRDSEAFF
CDR3 DNA: TGTGCCAGCAGCGCACGACCAAGGGACAGTGAAGCTTTCTTT
clone size: -
V gene: TRBV9
J gene: TRBJ1-1
D gene: TRBD1
CDR3 length: 14

CDR3 protein: CASSFSSGANVLTF
CDR3 DNA: TGTGCCAGCAGTTTTTCATCTGGGGCCAACGTCCTGACTTTC
clone size: -
V gene: TRBV27
J gene: TRBJ2-6
D gene: -
CDR3 length: 14